One and the same sample provided the 14 T cell receptor beta chains below, sequenced in a study of CD8 T cells in Susac syndrome. RNA amounts of about 0.5 to 1 ug underwent reverse transcription with random hexamers. From the immunoSEQ multiplex PCR reads, TCRdb called clonotypes with MiXCR, one entry per CDR3 protein. The sample carries about 200,000 distinct CDR3 sequences, 85% to 95% recorded once. The material sequenced was CD4+ T cells from PBMCs. All receptors come from a human donor in good health.

The chain couples TRBV20-1 to TRBJ2-5; D call uncertain. The length of the CDR3 is 13 residues. The V end was cut by 1 base, the J end by 5 bases, with 11 bases between. Per the germline V gene, CDR1 is DFQATT and CDR2 is SNEGSKA (reference sequence). CDR3 sequence reads: CSARVQVEETQYF. CDR3 sequence (DNA): TGCAGTGCTAGAGTCCAGGTGGAGGAGACCCAGTACTTC.

The J gene is TRBJ2-1, the V gene TRBV11-2, with a weak D call TRBD2 (5 bases). CDR3 length: 11 amino acids. Germline V CDR1 and CDR2: SGHAT, FQNNGV. V lost 7 bases and J 15 bases, leaving 16 bases between the germline ends. The CDR3 reads CASTMAGVGFF. In nucleotides, the CDR3 is TGTGCCAGCACCATGGCGGGTGTGGGGTTCTTC.

The chain links TRBV7-2 to TRBJ2-7; weak D call: TRBD2 (7 bases). Deletions cut 3 bases from V and 2 bases from J, with 11 bases between. The CDR3 runs to 14 residues. Germline values: CDR1 SGHTA, CDR2 FQGNSA. The CDR3, as DNA: TGTGCCAGCAGCTTTGGGGGGGCCGCCTACGAGCAGTACTTC. Its protein product is CASSFGGAAYEQYF. Supplemented by reference TRBV7-2 and TRBJ2-7, the full variable domain reads GAGVSQSPSNKVTEKGKDVELRCDPISGHTALYWYRQSLGQGLEFLIYFQGNSAPDKSGLPSDRFSAERTGGSVSTLTIQRTQQEDSAVYLCASSFGGAAYEQYFGPGTRLTVT.

V and J are TRBV20-1 and TRBJ2-5; D gene ambiguous. The CDR3 is made up of 15 amino acids. CDR1 and CDR2 from the germline V gene are DFQATT and SNEGSKA (reference sequence). The ends were cut back, 5 bases at V and 5 bases at J, with 21 bases in the middle. The CDR3 reads CSAAGRTEVLETQYF. CDR3 sequence (DNA): TGCAGTGCTGCCGGACGTACCGAAGTCCTGGAGACCCAGTACTTC.

This sequence joins TRBV29-1 and TRBJ1-2, with D perhaps TRBD1 (5 bases). CDR1 SQVTM and CDR2 ANQGSEA come from the germline V gene. V dropped 4 bases and J dropped 4 bases, with 25 bases sitting between them. The CDR3 length is 17 residues. The CDR3 bases are TGCAGCGTTGCGGAGAAGTTGGGGCGACGGTTTACCTATGGCTACACCTTC. This codes for CSVAEKLGRRFTYGYTF.

V is TRBV5-4 and J is TRBJ2-5; 7 bases are shared with TRBD2. The CDR3 is 15 amino acids. Germline-derived CDR1 and CDR2 are SGHNT and YYREEE (reference sequence). Trimming took 3 bases from V and 5 from J; bases not matched to a gene: 10. This CDR3 reads CASSSRRTSGETQYF. CDR3 bases: TGTGCCAGCAGCTCGAGAAGGACTAGTGGGGAGACCCAGTACTTC.

This chain joins TRBV20-1 and TRBJ1-2; 9 positions agree with TRBD1. Germline V gene data show CDR1 as DFQATT and CDR2 as SNEGSKA (reference sequence). The CDR3 is made up of 13 amino acids. Trimming cost V 3 bases and J 7 bases; bases outside gene matches: 6. CDR3 in DNA: TGCAGTGCTAGGGTCCGACAGGGGGGTGGCTACACCTTC. It codes for CSARVRQGGGYTF.

This sequence joins TRBV5-1 and TRBJ1-1, with D possibly being TRBD1 (5 bases). Germline V CDR1 and CDR2: SGHRS, YFSETQ. This CDR3 comprises 13 residues. Trimming took 5 bases from V and 1 from J, leaving 9 bases between them. As DNA, the CDR3 is TGCGCCAGCAGGCTGACAGCGAACACTGAAGCTTTCTTT. It specifies CASRLTANTEAFF.

V is TRBV28 and J is TRBJ2-3; 8 nucleotides line up with TRBD1. The ends lost 11 bases at V and 1 base at J; junction bases unmatched: 8. The CDR3 extends over 14 amino acids. Germline V gene sequence: CDR1 MDHEN, CDR2 SYDVKM. The CDR3 sequence is CALAGGQGTDTQYF. The CDR3 coding sequence is TGTGCCCTCGCTGGGGGACAGGGCACAGATACGCAGTATTTT. The variable domain in full, with the rest retrieved from reference TRBV28 and TRBJ2-3, is DVKVTQSSRYLVKRTGEKVFLECVQDMDHENMFWYRQDPGLGLRLIYFSYDVKMKEKGDIPEGYSVSREKKERFSLILESASTNQTSMYLCALAGGQGTDTQYFGPGTRLTVL.

The CDR3 loop reads CASSRGSYTGELFF. The CDR3 DNA reads TGTGCCAGCAGCCGCGGGTCTTACACCGGGGAGCTGTTTTTT. This chain joins TRBV27 and TRBJ2-2; possible D gene TRBD2, 5 bases. Germline CDR1 reads MNHEY; CDR2 reads SMNVEV (reference sequence). V lost 6 bases and J 3 bases, leaving 11 bases between the germline ends. This CDR3 has 14 amino acids.

This clonotype appeared once. The V gene is TRBV20-1, the J gene TRBJ2-5; the D gene is possibly TRBD2 (6 bases). Trimming shortened V by 0 bases and J by 6 bases, and 14 bases separated the two germline ends. This CDR3 is 14 amino acids long. Germline CDR1 and CDR2: DFQATT and SNEGSKA (reference sequence). CDR3 region: CSARDWASEQTQYF. The CDR3 DNA is TGCAGTGCTAGAGATTGGGCTAGCGAACAGACCCAGTACTTC.

J is TRBJ2-5 and V is TRBV3-1, with D possibly called TRBD1 or TRBD2 (5 bases each). The germline V and J ends were trimmed by 4 bases and 4 bases, with 13 bases remaining between them. The CDR3 extends over 14 amino acids. The germline V gene has CDR1 LGHDT and CDR2 YNNKEL (reference sequence). Here the CDR3 reads CASSPGDRGETQYF. CDR3 bases: TGTGCCAGCAGCCCCGGGGACCGCGGAGAGACCCAGTACTTC.

The V call is TRBV12-3 or TRBV12-4, the J call TRBJ2-1; 10 bases fit TRBD2. Trimming cost V 5 bases and J 4 bases; bases outside gene matches: 5. The CDR3 runs 15 residues. CDR3 amino acids: CASSPSTSGYNEQFF. For the CDR3, the DNA is TGTGCCAGCAGTCCTTCGACTAGCGGGTACAATGAGCAGTTCTTC.

V is TRBV28 and J is TRBJ2-5; D possibly matches TRBD1 or TRBD2 (6 bases each). The germline CDR1 and CDR2 sequences are MDHEN and SYDVKM. The V end lost 6 bases, the J end lost 3 bases, and 14 bases lay between the germline ends. The CDR3 has 14 residues. The CDR3 here is CASSMGGGKETQYF. As DNA, the CDR3 is TGTGCCAGCAGCATGGGGGGCGGGAAAGAGACCCAGTACTTC.